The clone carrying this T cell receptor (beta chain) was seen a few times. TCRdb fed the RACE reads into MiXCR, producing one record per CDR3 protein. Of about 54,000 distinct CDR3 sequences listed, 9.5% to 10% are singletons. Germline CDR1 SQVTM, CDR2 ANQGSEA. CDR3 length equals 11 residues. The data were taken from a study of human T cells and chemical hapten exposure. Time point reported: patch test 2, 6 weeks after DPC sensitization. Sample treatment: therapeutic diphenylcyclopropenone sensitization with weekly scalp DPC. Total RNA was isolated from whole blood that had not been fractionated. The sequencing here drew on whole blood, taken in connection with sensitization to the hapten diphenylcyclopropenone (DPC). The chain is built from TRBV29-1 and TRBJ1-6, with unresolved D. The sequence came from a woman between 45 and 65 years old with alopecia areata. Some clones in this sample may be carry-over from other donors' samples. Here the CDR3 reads CGVKDNSPLHF. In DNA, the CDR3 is TGCGGTGTGAAGGATAATTCACCCCTCCACTTT.